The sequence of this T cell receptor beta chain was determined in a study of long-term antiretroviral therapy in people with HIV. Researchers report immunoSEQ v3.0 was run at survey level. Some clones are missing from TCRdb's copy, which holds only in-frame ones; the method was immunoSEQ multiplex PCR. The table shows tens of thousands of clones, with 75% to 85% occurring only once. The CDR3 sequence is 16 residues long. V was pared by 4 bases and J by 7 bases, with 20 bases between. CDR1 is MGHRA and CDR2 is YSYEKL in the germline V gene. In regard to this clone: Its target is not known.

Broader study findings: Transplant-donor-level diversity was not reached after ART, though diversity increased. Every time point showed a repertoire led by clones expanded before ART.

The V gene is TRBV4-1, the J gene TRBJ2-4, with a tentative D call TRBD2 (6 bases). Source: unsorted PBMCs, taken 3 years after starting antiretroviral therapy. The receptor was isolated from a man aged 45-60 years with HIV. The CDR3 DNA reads TGCGCCAGCAGCCGGCTCTGGGTGGGAGGAGGGAACATTCAGTACTTC. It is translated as CASSRLWVGGGNIQYF.